This T cell receptor beta chain was observed in a study of blood T cell repertoires in COVID-19. Overall study: The United States, Italy and Spain were the sources of the acute and convalescent COVID-19 samples.

Participants' reported clinical history set cohort assignment. Profiled with immunoSEQ multiplex PCR; TCRdb holds only in-frame clones, not every one. The sample holds 200,000 or so clones, around 83% seen once. The sample consisted of PBMCs or T cells enriched from blood (not recorded which). This TCR came from a woman between 40 and 55 years old with acute COVID-19.

The CDR3 loop is CASSESGQTGNTIYF. Written as DNA, the CDR3 is TGCGCCAGCAGTGAGTCTGGACAGACTGGAAACACCATATATTTT. The chain has TRBV10-1 and TRBJ1-3; D may be TRBD1 (6 bases). Germline CDR1 is WNHNN and CDR2 is SYGVQD (reference sequence). The CDR3 has 15 residues. Trimming left V 0 bases short and J 2 bases short, with 8 bases between.